This entry is about one T cell receptor beta chain. There is no known antigen for this receptor. Within one base of it there is no much larger clone, and no base qualities were kept. These data are taken from a study of radiation and T cells in renal cell carcinoma (dated by TCRdb to 2020 to 2021). Background for the entire study: Samples were obtained from a clinical trial, in which 15 Gy stereotactic body radiation therapy was delivered to primary renal cell carcinomas and nephrectomy was performed 4 weeks later. In total, roughly 51 samples underwent TCR beta sequencing: 25 or so tumors plus 27 peripheral blood samples. A total of 4 million to 5 million unique CDR3 nucleotide sequences, encoding roughly 2.7 million unique CDR3 amino acid sequences, were found across all 50 or so samples. The research as a whole found: The single-armed trial design could not address effects of radiation dose or scheduling on the TCR repertoire. Top tumor clonotypes rose in blood from baseline to 2 weeks post-radiation, then contracted by 4 weeks, suggesting transient expansion of tumor-resident clones. Because pretreatment tumor biopsies were not available, the baseline intratumoral presence of clonotypes could not be determined. Blood repertoire dynamics were not followed beyond 4 weeks after treatment.

Reading the label with the study, this specimen's time point is: baseline pretreatment blood. Taken with the paper, the label for treatment or condition translates to: 15 Gy SBRT to primary tumor, nephrectomy 4 weeks later. Serial peripheral blood from radiation-treated patients was sampled at baseline, 2 weeks and 4 weeks after SBRT to track tumor-enriched clonotypes. All patients had renal cell carcinoma with clear cell pathology. The QIAamp DNA Blood Mini Kit (Qiagen) was used to prepare genomic DNA for TCR sequencing. The analyses included just those samples that passed every quality control check. TCR beta libraries were generated from genomic DNA with the immunoSEQ kit, following the manufacturer's recommendations. For library preparation, a first multiplex PCR was performed with proprietary primers, followed by a second PCR in which unique barcodes were added, and bead cleanups were performed after each round. A kit-provided positive control reaction and a negative control reaction were included in every sample batch. The final libraries were assessed on an Agilent 4200 TapeStation D1000 ScreenTape, pooled by volume, and quantified by qPCR. Sequencing ran on an Illumina NextSeq500 with a MidOutput 150-cycle cartridge, using 156 Read1 and 15 Index1 cycles with kit custom primers. The pooled library was loaded at 0.9 to 1 pM, with an approximately 20% PhiX control spiked in. The study's processing was this. The vendor-processed data were analyzed in R, and a clonotype was defined as all T cells that share the same CDR3 nucleotide sequence. For clone abundance analyses, frequencies were normalized to the 10,000 most abundant clones in each sample. Before analysis, public T cell clones were removed, and these numbered fewer than six per sample on average. An abundance difference of at least 32-fold between compartments was the criterion for calling clonotypes tumor-enriched or baseline blood-enriched. Clonotypes expanded or contracted between blood time points were identified with a beta-binomial differential abundance model. Tumor-blood repertoire similarity was measured with the Baroni-Urbani and Buser coefficient, and groups were compared using two-tailed Wilcoxon tests in R. The table was pulled from immuneACCESS by TCRdb, which kept in-frame rearrangements only. Such tables lose some clones; where checked, under half of the loss comes from unresolved V genes, and the rest has no known cause. Clone size and the V and J calls come from that table; the DNA yielded D and trimming. The sample data list some 100,000 clones, and about four fifths of these were observed just once. The top ten constitute around 6.7% of the sample.

CDR1 and CDR2, looked up from the germline V gene (reference sequence), are GTSNPN and SVGIG. V loses 0 bases, J loses 7 bases, and the germline ends lie 13 bases apart. The CDR3 contains 15 residues, cysteine and phenylalanine counted. Only the CDR3 part of the read is kept: 45 bases, read in frame from the first base. The chain links TRBV30 with TRBJ1-6; no confident D gene assignment can be made. This clonotype was obtained from a man in his fifties or sixties with renal cell carcinoma. Sequenced material: blood, taken from a patient whose treatment included radiotherapy and nephrectomy. The CDR3 reads as follows: CAWSVRPLGNSPLHF. The DNA reads TGTGCCTGGAGTGTAAGGCCCCTGGGGAATTCACCCCTCCACTTT.